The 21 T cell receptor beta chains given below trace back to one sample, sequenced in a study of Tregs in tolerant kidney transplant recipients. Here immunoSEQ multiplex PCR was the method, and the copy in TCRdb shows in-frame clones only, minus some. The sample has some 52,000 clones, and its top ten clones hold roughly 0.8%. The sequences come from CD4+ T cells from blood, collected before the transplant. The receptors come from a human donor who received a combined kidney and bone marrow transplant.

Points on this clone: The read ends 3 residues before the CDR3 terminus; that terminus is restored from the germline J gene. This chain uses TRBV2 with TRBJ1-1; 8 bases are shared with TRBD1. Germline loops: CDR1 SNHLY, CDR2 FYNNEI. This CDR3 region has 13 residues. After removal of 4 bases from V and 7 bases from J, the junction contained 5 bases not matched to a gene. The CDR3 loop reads CASSADRGGEAFF. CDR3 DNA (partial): TGTGCCAGCAGTGCAGACAGGGGCGGTGAA.

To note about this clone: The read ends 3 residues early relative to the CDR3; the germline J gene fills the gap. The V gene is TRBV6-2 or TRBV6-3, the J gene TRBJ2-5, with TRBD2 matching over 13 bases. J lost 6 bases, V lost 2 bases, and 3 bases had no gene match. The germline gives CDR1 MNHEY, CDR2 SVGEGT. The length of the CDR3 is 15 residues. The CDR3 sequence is CASSYRTSGSKTQYF. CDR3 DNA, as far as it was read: TGTGCCAGCAGTTACCGGACTAGCGGGAGCAAGACC.

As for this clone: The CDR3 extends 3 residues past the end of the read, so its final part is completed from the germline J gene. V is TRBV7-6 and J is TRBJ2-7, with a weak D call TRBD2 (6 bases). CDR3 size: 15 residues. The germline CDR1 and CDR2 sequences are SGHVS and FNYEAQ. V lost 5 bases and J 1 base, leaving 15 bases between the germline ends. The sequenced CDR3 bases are TGTGCCAGCAGCCGGGCGCCACTAGCTTCCTACGAG. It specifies CASSRAPLASYE. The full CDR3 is CASSRAPLASYEQYF.

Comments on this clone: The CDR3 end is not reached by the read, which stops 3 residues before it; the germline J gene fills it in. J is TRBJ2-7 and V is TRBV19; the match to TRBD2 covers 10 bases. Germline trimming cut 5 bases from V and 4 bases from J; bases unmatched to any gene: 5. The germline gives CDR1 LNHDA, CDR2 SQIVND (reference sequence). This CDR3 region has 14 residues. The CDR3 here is CASSPAGGWYEQYF. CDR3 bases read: TGTGCCAGTAGTCCAGCGGGGGGGTGGTACGAG.

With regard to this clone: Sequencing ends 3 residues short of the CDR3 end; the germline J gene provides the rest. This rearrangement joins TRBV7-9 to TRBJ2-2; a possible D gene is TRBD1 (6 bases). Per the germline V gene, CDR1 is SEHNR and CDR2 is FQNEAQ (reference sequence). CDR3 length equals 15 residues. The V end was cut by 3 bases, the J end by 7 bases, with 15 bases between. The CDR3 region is CASSLMGAQGGELFF. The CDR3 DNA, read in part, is TGTGCCAGCAGCTTGATGGGGGCGCAGGGCGGGGAG. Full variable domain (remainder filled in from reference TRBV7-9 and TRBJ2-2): DTGVSQNPRHKITKRGQNVTFRCDPISEHNRLYWYRQTLGQGPEFLTYFQNEAQLEKSRLLSDRFSAERPKGSFSTLEIQRTEQGDSAMYLCASSLMGAQGGELFFGEGSRLTVL.

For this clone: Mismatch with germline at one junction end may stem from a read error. CDR3 loop: CVSSLTRDTEAFF. The part of the CDR3 DNA that was read is TGTGTCAGCAGCTTAACCCGGGACACTGAA. This chain connects TRBV5-6 to TRBJ1-1, with D uncertain. The sequence runs out 3 residues before the end of the CDR3; the remainder is reconstructed from the germline J gene. Germline values: CDR1 SGHDT, CDR2 YYEEEE. CDR3 length: 13 residues.

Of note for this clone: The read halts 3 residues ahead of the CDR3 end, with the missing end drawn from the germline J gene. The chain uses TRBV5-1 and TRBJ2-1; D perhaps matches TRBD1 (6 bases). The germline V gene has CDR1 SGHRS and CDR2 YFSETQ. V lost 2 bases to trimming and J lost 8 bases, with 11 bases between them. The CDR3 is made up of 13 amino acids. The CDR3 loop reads CASSLNRVDEQFF. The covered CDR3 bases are TGCGCCAGCAGCTTAAACAGGGTCGATGAG.

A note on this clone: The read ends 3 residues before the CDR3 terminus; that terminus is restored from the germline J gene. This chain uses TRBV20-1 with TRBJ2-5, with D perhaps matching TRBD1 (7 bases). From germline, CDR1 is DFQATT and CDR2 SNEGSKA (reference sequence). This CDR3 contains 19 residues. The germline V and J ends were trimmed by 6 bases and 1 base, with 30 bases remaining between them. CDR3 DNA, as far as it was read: TGCAGTGCACCCCGGGACAGACAGGGACTCGCGTATACCCAAGAGACC. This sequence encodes CSAPRDRQGLAYTQET. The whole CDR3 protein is CSAPRDRQGLAYTQETQYF.

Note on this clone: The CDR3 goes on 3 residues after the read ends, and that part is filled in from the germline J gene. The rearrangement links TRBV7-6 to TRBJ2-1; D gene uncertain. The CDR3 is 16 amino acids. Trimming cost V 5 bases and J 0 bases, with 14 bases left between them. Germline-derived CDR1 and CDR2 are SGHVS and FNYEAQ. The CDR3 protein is CASSANPTSSYNEQFF. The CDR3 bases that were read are TGTGCCAGCAGCGCGAACCCTACTTCCTCCTACAATGAG.

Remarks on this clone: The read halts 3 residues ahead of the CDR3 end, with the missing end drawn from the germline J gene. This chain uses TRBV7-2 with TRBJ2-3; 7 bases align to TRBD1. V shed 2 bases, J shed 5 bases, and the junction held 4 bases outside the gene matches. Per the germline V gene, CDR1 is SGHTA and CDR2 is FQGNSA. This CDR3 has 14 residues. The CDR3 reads CASSLKQGKDTQYF. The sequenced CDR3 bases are TGTGCCAGCAGCTTAAAACAGGGGAAAGATACG.

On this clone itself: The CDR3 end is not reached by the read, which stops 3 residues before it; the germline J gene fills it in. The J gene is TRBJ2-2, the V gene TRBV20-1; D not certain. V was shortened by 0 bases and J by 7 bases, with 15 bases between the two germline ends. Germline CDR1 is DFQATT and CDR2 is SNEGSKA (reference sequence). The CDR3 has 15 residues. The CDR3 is CSARDIAYLRGELFF. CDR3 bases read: TGCAGTGCTAGAGATATCGCATATTTGCGCGGGGAG.

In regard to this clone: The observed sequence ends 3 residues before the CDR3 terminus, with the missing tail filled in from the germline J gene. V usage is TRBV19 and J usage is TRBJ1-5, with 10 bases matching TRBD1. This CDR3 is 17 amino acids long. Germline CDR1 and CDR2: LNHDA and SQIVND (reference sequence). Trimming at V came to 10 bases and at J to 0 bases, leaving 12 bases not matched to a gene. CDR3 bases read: TGTGCCACCCCGACAGGGGGCAAATCTAATAGCAATCAGCCC. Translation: CATPTGGKSNSNQP. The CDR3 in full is CATPTGGKSNSNQPQHF. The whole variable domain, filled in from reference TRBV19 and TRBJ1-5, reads DGGITQSPKYLFRKEGQNVTLSCEQNLNHDAMYWYRQDPGQGLRLIYYSQIVNDFQKGDIAEGYSVSREKKESFPLTVTSAQKNPTAFYLCATPTGGKSNSNQPQHFGDGTRLSIL.

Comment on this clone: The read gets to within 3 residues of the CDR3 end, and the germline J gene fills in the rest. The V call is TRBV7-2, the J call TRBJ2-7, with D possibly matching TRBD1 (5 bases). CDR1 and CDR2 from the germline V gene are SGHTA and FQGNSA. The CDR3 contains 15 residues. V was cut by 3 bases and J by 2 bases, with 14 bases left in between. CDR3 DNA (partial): TGTGCCAGCAGCTTGGGGCTGACTCCCGCCTACGAG. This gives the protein CASSLGLTPAYE. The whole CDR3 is CASSLGLTPAYEQYF.

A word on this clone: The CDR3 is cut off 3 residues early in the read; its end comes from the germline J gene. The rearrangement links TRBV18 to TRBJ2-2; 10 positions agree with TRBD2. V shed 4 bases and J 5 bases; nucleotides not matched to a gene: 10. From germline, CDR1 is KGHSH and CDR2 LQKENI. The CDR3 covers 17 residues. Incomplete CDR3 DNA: TGTGCCAGCTCACTCCGAGGCCTAGCGGGAGCTACCGGGGAG. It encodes CASSLRGLAGATGE. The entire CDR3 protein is CASSLRGLAGATGELFF. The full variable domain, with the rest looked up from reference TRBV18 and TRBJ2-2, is NAGVMQNPRHLVRRRGQEARLRCSPMKGHSHVYWYRQLPEEGLKFMVYLQKENIIDESGMPKERFSAEFPKEGPSILRIQQVVRGDSAAYFCASSLRGLAGATGELFFGEGSRLTVL.

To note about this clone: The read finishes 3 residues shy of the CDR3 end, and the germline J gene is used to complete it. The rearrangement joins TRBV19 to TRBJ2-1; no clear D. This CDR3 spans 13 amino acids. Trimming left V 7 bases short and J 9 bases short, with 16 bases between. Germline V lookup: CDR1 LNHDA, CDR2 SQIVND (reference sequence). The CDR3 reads CASTPSLRGEQFF. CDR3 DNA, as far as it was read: TGTGCCAGTACCCCCTCCCTGCGCGGTGAG.

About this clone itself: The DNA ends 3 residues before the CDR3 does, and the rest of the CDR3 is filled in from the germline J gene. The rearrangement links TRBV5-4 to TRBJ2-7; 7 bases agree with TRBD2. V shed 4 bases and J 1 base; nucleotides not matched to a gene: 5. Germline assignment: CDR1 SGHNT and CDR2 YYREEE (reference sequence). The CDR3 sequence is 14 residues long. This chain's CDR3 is CASSHGGGSYEQYF. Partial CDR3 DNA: TGTGCCAGCAGCCATGGGGGGGGTTCCTACGAG.

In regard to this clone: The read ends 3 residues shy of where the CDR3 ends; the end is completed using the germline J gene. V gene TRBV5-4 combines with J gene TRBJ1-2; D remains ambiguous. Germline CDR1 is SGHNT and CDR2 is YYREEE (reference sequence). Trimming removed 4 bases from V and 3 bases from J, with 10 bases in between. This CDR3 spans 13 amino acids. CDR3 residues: CASSGRHDYGYTF. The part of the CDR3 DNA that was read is TGTGCCAGCAGCGGGCGTCACGACTATGGC.

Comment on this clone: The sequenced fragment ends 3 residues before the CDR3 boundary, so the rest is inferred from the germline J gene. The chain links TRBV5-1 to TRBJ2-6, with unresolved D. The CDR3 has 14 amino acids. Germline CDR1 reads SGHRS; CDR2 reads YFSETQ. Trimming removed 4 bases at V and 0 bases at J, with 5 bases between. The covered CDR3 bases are TGCGCCAGCAGCCACGGCTCTGGGGCCAACGTC. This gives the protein CASSHGSGANV. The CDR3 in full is CASSHGSGANVLTF. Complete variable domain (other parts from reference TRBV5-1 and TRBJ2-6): KAGVTQTPRYLIKTRGQQVTLSCSPISGHRSVSWYQQTPGQGLQFLFEYFSETQRNKGNFPGRFSGRQFSNSRSEMNVSTLELGDSALYLCASSHGSGANVLTFGAGSRLTVL.

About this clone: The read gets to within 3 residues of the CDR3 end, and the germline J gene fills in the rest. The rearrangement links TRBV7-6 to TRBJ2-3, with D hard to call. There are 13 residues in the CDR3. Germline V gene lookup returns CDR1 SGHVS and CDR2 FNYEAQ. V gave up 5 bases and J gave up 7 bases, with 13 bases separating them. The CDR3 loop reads CASSLARLNTQYF. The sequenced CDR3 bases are TGTGCCAGCAGCCTTGCCCGGTTGAATACG.

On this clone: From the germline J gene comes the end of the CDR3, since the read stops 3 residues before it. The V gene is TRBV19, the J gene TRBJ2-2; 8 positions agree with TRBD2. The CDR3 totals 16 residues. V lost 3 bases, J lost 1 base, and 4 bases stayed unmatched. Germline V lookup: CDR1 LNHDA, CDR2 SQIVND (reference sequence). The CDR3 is CASSMSLAGNTGELFF. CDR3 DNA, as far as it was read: TGTGCCAGTAGTATGTCTCTAGCGGGGAACACCGGGGAG.

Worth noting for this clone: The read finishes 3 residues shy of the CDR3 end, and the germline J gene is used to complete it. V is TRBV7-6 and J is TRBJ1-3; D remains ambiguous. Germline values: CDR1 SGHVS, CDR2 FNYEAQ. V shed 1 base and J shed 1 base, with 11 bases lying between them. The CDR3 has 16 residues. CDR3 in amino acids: CASSLGTPVSGNTIYF. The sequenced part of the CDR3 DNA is TGTGCCAGCAGCTTAGGCACCCCGGTGTCTGGAAACACC.